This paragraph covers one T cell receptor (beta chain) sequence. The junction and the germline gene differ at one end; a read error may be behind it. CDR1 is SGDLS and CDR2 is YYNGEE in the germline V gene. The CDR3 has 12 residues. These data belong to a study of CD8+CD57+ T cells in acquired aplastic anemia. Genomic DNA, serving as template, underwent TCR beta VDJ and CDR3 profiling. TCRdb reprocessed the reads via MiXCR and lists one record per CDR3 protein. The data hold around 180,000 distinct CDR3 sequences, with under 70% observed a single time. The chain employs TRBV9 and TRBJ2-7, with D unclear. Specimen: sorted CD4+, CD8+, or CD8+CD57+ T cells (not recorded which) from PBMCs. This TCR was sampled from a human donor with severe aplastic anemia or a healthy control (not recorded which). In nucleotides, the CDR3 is TGTGCCGGCAGCGTGGACGGATACGAGCAGTACTTC. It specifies CAGSVDGYEQYF. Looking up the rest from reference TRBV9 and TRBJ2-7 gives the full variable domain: DSGVTQTPKHLITATGQRVTLRCSPRSGDLSVYWYQQSLDQGLQFLIQYYNGEERAKGNILERFSAQQFPDLHSELNLSSLELGDSALYFCAGSVDGYEQYFGPGTRLTVT.